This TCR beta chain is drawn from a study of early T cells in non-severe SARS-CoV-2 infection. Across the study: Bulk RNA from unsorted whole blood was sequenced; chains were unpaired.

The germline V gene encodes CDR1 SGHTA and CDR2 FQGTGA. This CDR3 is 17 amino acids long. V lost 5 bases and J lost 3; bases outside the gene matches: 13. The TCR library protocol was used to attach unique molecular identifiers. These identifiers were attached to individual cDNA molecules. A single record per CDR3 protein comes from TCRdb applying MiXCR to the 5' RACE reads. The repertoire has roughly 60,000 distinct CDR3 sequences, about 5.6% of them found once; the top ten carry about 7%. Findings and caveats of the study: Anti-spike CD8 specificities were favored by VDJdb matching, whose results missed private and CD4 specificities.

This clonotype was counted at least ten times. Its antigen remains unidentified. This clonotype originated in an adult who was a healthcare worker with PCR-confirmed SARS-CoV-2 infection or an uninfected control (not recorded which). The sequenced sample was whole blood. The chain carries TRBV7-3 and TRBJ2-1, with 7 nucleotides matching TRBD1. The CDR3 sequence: CASSPSWRGGLYNEQFF. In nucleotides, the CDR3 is TGTGCCAGCAGCCCCTCCTGGAGAGGGGGCCTCTACAATGAGCAGTTCTTC.